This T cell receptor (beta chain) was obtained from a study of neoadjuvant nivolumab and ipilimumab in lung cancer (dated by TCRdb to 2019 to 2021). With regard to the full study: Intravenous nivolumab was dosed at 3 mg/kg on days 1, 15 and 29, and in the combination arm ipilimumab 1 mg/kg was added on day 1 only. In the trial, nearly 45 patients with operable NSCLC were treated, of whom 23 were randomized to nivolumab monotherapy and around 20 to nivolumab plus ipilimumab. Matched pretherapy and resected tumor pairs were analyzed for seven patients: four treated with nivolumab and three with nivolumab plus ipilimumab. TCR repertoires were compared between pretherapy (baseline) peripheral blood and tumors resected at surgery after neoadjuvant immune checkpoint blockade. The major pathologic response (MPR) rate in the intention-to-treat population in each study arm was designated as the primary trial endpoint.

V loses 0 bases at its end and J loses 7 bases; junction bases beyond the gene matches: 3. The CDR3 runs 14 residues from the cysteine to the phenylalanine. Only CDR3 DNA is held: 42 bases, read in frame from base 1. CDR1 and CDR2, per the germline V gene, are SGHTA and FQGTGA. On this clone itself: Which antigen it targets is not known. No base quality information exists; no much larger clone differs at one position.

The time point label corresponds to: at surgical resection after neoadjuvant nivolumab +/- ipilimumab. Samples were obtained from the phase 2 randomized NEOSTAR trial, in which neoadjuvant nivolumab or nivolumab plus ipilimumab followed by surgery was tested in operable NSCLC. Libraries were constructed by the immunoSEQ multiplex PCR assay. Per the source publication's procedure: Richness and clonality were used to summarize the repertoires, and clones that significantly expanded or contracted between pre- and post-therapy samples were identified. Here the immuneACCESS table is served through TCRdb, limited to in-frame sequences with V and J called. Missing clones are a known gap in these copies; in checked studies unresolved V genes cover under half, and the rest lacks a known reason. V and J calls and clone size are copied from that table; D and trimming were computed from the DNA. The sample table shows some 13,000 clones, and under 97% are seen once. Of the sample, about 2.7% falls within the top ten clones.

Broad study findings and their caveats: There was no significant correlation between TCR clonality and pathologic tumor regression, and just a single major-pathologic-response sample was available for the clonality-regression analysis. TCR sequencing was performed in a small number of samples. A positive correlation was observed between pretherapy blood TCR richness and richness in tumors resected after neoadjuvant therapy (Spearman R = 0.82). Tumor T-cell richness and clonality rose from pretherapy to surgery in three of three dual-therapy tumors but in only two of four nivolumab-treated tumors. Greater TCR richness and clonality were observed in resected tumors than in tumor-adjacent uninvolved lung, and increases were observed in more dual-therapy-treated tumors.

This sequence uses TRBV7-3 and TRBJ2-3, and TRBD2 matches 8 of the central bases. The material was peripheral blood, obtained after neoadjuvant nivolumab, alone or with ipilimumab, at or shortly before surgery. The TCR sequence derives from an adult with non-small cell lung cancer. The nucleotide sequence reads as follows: TGTGCCAGCAGCTTAACTAGCGGGAAGAATACGCAGTATTTT. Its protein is CASSLTSGKNTQYF.